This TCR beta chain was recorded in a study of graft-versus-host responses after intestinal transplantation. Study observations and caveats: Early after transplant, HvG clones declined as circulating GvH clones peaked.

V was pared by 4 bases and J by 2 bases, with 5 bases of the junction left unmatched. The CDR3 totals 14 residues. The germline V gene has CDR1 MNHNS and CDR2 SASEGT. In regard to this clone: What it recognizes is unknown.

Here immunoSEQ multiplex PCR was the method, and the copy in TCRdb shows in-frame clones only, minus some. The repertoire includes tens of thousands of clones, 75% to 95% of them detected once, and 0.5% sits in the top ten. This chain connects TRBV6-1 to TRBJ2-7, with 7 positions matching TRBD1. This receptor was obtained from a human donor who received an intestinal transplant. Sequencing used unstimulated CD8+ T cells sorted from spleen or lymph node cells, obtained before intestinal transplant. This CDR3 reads CASSVRDSTYEQYF. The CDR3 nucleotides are TGTGCCAGCAGTGTAAGGGACAGCACCTACGAGCAGTACTTC.